This T cell receptor (beta chain) was found in a study of T-cell memory formation after mild COVID-19. TCRdb ran MiXCR on the 5' RACE reads and lists one entry per CDR3 protein. The sample lists fewer than 250,000 distinct CDR3 sequences, approximately 15% occurring once. The V gene's germline CDR1 is KGHDR and CDR2 SFDVKD. This CDR3 comprises 13 residues. The ends were cut back, 5 bases at V and 4 bases at J, with 10 bases in the middle. The rearrangement joins TRBV24-1 to TRBJ2-5; D is undetermined. The TCR comes from an adult woman who had mild COVID-19 (a few samples of this study predate the infection). Cell type and time point are not known. Sequenced material: PBMCs or a T cell subset sorted from them (not recorded which). The CDR3 region has the DNA TGTGCCACCAGTGCTGCCCCCGTAGAGACCCAGTACTTC. Amino acids: CATSAAPVETQYF.